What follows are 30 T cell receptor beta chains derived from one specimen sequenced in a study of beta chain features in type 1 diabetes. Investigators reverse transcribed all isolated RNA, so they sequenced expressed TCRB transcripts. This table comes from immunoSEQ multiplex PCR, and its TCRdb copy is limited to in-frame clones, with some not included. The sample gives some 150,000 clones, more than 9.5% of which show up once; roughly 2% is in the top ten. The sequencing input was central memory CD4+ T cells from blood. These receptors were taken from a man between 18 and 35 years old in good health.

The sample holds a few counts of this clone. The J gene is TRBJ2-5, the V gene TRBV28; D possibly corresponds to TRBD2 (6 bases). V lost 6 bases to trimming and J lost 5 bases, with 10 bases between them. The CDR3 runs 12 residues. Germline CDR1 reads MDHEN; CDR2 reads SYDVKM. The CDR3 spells CASSSRGETQYF. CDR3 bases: TGTGCCAGCAGCTCTCGGGGGGAGACCCAGTACTTC. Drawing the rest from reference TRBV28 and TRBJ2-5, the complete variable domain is DVKVTQSSRYLVKRTGEKVFLECVQDMDHENMFWYRQDPGLGLRLIYFSYDVKMKEKGDIPEGYSVSREKKERFSLILESASTNQTSMYLCASSSRGETQYFGPGTRLLVL.

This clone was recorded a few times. This CDR3 is CASSQGGPLAGGRSTDTQYF. In DNA form, the CDR3 reads TGCGCCAGCAGCCAAGGAGGGCCACTAGCGGGGGGCCGTAGCACAGATACGCAGTATTTT. The rearrangement uses TRBV4-3 and TRBJ2-3; TRBD2 matches at 12 bases. Trimming removed 1 base from V and 0 bases from J; junction bases left unmatched: 11. In germline, CDR1 is LGHNA, CDR2 YSLEER. The CDR3 covers 20 residues.

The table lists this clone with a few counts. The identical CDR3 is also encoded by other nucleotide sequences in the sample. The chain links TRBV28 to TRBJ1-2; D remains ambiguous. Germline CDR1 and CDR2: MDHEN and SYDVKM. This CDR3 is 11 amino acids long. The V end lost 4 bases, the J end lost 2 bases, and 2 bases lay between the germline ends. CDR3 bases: TGTGCCAGCAGTTCAAACTATGGCTACACCTTC. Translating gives CASSSNYGYTF.

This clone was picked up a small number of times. CDR3 amino acids: CASINGGRGETQYF. DNA of the CDR3: TGTGCCAGCATCAACGGCGGGAGGGGGGAGACCCAGTACTTC. The chain recombines TRBV28 with TRBJ2-5; the match to TRBD2 covers 9 bases. This CDR3 has 14 residues. The J segment lost 5 bases and the V segment lost 7 bases, leaving 8 bases of the junction unmatched. Germline lookup yields CDR1 MDHEN and CDR2 SYDVKM.

The CDR3 nucleotides are TGTGCCAGCAGCTTAGATATAAACACCGGGGAGCTGTTTTTT. Residues: CASSLDINTGELFF. The V call is TRBV7-2, the J call TRBJ2-2, with D uncertain. The CDR3 loop spans 14 amino acids. CDR1 is SGHTA and CDR2 is FQGNSA in the germline V gene. V was cut by 1 base and J by 2 bases, with 5 bases left in between.

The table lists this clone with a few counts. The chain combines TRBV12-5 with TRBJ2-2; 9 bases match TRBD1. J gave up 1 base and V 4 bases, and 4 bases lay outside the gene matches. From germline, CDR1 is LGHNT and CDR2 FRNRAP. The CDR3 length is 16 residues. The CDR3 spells CASGSGTGWNTGELFF. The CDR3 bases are TGTGCTAGTGGTTCGGGGACAGGGTGGAACACCGGGGAGCTGTTTTTT.

CDR3 nucleotides: TGTGCCAGCAGCTTAGGAACAGGCTCCTACAATGAGCAGTTCTTC. Protein product: CASSLGTGSYNEQFF. The chain employs TRBV7-2 and TRBJ2-1; D might be TRBD1 (5 bases). The germline V gene has CDR1 SGHTA and CDR2 FQGNSA. V lost 1 base to trimming and J lost 0 bases, with 7 bases between them. The CDR3 totals 15 residues. Full variable domain (missing parts from reference TRBV7-2 and TRBJ2-1): GAGVSQSPSNKVTEKGKDVELRCDPISGHTALYWYRQSLGQGLEFLIYFQGNSAPDKSGLPSDRFSAERTGGSVSTLTIQRTQQEDSAVYLCASSLGTGSYNEQFFGPGTRLTVL.

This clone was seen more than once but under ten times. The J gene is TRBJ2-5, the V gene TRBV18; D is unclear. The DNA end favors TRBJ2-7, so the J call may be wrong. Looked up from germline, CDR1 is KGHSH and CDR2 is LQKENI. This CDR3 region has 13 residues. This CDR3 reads CASSPQRAYEQYF. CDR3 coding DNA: TGTGCCAGCTCACCCCAACGCGCGTACGAGCAGTACTTC.

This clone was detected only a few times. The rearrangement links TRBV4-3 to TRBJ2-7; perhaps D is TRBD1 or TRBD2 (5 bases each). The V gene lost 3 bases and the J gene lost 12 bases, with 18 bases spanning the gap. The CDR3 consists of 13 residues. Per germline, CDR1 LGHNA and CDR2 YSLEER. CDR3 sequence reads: CASSQSLRDGRYF. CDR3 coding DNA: TGCGCCAGCAGCCAGAGCCTCCGGGACGGTCGGTACTTC.

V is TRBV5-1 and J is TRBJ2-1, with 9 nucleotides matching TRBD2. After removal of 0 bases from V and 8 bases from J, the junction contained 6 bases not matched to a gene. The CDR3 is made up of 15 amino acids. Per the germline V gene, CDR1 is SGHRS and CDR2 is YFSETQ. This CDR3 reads CASSLGSGSRHEQFF. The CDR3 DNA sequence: TGCGCCAGCAGCTTGGGTAGCGGGAGTCGGCATGAGCAGTTCTTC.

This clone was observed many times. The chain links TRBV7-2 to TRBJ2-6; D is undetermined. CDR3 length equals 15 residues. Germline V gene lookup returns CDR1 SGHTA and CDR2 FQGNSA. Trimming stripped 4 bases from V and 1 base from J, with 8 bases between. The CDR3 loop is CASSSQTSGANVLTF. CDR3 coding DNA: TGTGCCAGCAGCTCGCAGACATCTGGGGCCAACGTCCTGACTTTC. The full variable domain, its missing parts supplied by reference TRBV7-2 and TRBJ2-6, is GAGVSQSPSNKVTEKGKDVELRCDPISGHTALYWYRQSLGQGLEFLIYFQGNSAPDKSGLPSDRFSAERTGGSVSTLTIQRTQQEDSAVYLCASSSQTSGANVLTFGAGSRLTVL.

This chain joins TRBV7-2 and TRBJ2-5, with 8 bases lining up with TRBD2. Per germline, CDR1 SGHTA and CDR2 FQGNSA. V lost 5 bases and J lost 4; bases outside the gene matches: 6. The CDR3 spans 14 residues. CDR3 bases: TGTGCCAGCAGCCTCGGGGGGGCCGGAGAGACCCAGTACTTC. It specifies CASSLGGAGETQYF.

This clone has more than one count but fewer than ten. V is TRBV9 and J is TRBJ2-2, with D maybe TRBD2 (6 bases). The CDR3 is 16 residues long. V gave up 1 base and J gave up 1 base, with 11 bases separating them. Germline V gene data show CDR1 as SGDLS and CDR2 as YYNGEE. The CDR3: CASSVSAGLNTGELFF. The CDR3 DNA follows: TGTGCCAGCAGCGTAAGTGCGGGATTGAACACCGGGGAGCTGTTTTTT.

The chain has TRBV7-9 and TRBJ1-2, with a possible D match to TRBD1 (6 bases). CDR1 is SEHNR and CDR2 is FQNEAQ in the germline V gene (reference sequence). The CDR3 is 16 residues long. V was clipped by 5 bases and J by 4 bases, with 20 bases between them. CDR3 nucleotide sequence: TGTGCCAGCAGCGCCAGTACGGACAGCGCGCCCTATGGCTACACCTTC. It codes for CASSASTDSAPYGYTF.

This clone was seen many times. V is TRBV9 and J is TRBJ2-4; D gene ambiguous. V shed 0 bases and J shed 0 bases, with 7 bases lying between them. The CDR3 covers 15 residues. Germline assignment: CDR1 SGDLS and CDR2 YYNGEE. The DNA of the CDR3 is TGTGCCAGCAGCGTAGGAGTACTAGCCAAAAACATTCAGTACTTC. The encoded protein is CASSVGVLAKNIQYF.

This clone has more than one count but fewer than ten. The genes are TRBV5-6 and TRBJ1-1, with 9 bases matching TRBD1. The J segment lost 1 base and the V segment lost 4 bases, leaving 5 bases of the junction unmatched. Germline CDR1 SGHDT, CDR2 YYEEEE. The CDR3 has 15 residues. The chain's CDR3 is CASSVGQGRNTEAFF. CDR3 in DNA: TGTGCCAGCAGCGTGGGACAGGGACGGAACACTGAAGCTTTCTTT. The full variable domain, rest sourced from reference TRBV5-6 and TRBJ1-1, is DAGVTQSPTHLIKTRGQQVTLRCSPKSGHDTVSWYQQALGQGPQFIFQYYEEEERQRGNFPDRFSGHQFPNYSSELNVNALLLGDSALYLCASSVGQGRNTEAFFGQGTRLTVV.

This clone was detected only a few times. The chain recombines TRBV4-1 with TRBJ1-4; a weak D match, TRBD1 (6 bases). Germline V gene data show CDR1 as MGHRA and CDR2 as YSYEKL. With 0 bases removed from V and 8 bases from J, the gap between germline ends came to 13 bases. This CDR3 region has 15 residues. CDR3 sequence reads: CASSQDTRGWEKLFF. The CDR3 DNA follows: TGCGCCAGCAGCCAAGATACAAGGGGGTGGGAAAAACTGTTTTTT.

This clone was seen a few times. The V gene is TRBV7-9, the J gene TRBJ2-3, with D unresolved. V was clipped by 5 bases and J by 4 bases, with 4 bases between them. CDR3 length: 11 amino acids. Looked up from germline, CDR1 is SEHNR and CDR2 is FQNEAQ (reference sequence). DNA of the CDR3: TGTGCCAGCAGCGAGGCAGATACGCAGTATTTT. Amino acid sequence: CASSEADTQYF.

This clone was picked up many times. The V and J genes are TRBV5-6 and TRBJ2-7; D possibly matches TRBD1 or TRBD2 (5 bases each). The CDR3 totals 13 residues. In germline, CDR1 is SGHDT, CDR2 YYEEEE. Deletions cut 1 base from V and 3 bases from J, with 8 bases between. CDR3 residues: CASSLRDRYEQYF. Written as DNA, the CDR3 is TGTGCCAGCAGCTTGCGGGACCGCTACGAGCAGTACTTC.

CDR3 sequence reads: CASSSSGVETQYF. The CDR3 DNA reads as TGTGCCAGCAGTTCTTCTGGGGTGGAGACCCAGTACTTC. The gene calls are TRBV7-9 and TRBJ2-5; unclear D gene. The germline V and J ends were trimmed by 6 bases and 5 bases, with 13 bases remaining between them. The CDR3 spans 13 residues. Per germline, CDR1 SEHNR and CDR2 FQNEAQ (reference sequence).

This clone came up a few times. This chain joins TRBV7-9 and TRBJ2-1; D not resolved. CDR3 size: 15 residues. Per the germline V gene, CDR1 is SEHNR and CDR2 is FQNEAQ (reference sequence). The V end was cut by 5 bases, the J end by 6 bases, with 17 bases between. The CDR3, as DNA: TGTGCCAGCAGCCTCTCCAAGCGCAAATTCAATGAGCAGTTCTTC. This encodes CASSLSKRKFNEQFF.

DNA for the CDR3: TGTGCCAGCAGTTATCGGCTAAAGGGCACAGATACGCAGTATTTT. Encoded protein: CASSYRLKGTDTQYF. J is TRBJ2-3 and V is TRBV6-5; D unclear. The V gene lost 3 bases and the J gene lost 1 base, with 11 bases spanning the gap. CDR1 is MNHEY, CDR2 SVGAGI, per germline. The CDR3 has 15 residues.

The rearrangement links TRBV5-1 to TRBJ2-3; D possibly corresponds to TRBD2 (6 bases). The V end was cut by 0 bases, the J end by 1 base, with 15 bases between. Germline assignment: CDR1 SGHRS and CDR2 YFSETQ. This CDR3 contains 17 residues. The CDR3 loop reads CASSLGMASARTDTQYF. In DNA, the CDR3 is TGCGCCAGCAGCTTGGGAATGGCTAGCGCACGCACAGATACGCAGTATTTT. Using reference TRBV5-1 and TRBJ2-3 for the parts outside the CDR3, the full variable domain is KAGVTQTPRYLIKTRGQQVTLSCSPISGHRSVSWYQQTPGQGLQFLFEYFSETQRNKGNFPGRFSGRQFSNSRSEMNVSTLELGDSALYLCASSLGMASARTDTQYFGPGTRLTVL.

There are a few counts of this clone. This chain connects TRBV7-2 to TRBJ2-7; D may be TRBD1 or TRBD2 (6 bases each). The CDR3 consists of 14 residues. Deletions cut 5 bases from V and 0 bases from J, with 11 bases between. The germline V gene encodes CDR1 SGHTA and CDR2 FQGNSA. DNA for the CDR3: TGTGCCAGCAGCGAGGGGGGAAACTCCTACGAGCAGTACTTC. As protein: CASSEGGNSYEQYF.

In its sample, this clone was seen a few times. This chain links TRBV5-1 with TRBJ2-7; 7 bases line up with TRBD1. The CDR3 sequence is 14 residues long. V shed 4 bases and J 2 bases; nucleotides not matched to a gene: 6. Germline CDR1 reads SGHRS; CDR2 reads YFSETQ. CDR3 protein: CASSTDTGAYEQYF. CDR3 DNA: TGCGCCAGCAGCACGGATACAGGGGCCTACGAGCAGTACTTC. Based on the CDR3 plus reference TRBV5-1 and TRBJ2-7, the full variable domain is KAGVTQTPRYLIKTRGQQVTLSCSPISGHRSVSWYQQTPGQGLQFLFEYFSETQRNKGNFPGRFSGRQFSNSRSEMNVSTLELGDSALYLCASSTDTGAYEQYFGPGTRLTVT.

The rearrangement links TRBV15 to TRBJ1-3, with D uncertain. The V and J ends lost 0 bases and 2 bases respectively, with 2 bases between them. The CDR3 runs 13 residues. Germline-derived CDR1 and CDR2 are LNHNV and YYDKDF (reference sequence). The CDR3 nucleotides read TGTGCCACCAGCAGAGATACTGGAAACACCATATATTTT. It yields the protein CATSRDTGNTIYF.

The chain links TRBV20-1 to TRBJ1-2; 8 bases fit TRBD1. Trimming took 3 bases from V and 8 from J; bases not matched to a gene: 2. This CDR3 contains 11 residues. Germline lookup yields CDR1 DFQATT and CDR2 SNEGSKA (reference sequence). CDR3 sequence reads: CSARDRVGYTF. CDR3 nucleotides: TGCAGTGCTAGGGACAGGGTCGGCTACACCTTC.

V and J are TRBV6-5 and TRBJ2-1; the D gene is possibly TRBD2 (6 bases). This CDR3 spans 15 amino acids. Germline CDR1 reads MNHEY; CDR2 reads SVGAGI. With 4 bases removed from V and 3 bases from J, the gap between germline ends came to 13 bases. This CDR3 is CASSSSGPFYNEQFF. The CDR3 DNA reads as TGTGCCAGCAGTTCCAGCGGGCCCTTCTACAATGAGCAGTTCTTC.

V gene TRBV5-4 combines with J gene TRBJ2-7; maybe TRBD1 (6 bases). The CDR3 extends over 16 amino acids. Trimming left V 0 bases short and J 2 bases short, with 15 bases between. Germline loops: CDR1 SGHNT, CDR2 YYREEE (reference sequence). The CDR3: CASSLATGTRAYEQYF. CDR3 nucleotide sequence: TGTGCCAGCAGCTTGGCAACGGGGACAAGAGCCTACGAGCAGTACTTC.

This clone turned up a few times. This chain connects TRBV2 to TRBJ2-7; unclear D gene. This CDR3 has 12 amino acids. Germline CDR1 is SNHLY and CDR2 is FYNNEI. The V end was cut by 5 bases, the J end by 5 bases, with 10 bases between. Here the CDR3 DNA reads TGTGCCAGCAGTTTAACACGGGACGAGCAGTACTTC. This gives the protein CASSLTRDEQYF.